These 28 T cell receptor beta chains share one sample of origin, sequenced in a study of response to subunit inactivated influenza vaccine. Using its own MiXCR run on the RT-PCR reads, TCRdb lists one record per CDR3 protein. The data hold more than 150,000 distinct CDR3 sequences, with around 9% observed a single time. This material consisted of non-naive T cells sorted from PBMCs, taken on the day of vaccination. The receptors originated from a man aged 50 to 59 who received an inactivated influenza vaccine.

This clonotype showed up many times. The CDR3 loop reads CASSPRTGEETQYF. The CDR3 bases are TGTGCCAGCAGCCCCCGGACAGGGGAAGAGACCCAGTACTTC. The rearrangement links TRBV7-9 to TRBJ2-5, with 9 nucleotides matching TRBD1. The germline V gene has CDR1 SEHNR and CDR2 FQNEAQ (reference sequence). Trimming took 5 bases from V and 3 from J; bases not matched to a gene: 4. The CDR3 spans 14 residues.

This clonotype has only a few counts. The chain couples TRBV12-3 or TRBV12-4 to TRBJ1-2, with a tentative D call TRBD1 (6 bases). The CDR3 has 13 amino acids. V was shortened by 5 bases and J by 2 bases, with 9 bases between the two germline ends. For the CDR3, the DNA is TGTGCCAGCAGTGGGGGACAAAACTATGGCTACACCTTC. The encoded protein is CASSGGQNYGYTF.

In the case of this clonotype: A much larger clone differs from this one at a single base, so this may be a read error. The chain employs TRBV12-3 or TRBV12-4 and TRBJ2-7; possibly TRBD1 for D (5 bases). The CDR3 covers 13 residues. The V end lost 3 bases, the J end lost 5 bases, and 11 bases lay between the germline ends. The CDR3 loop reads CASSFWQGDEQYF. The CDR3 DNA reads as TGTGCCAGCAGTTTTTGGCAGGGTGACGAGCAGTACTTC.

This clonotype was seen a handful of times. The chain combines TRBV10-1 with TRBJ2-1; 8 bases are a match to TRBD2. The length of the CDR3 is 15 residues. Germline V gives CDR1 WNHNN, CDR2 SYGVQD (reference sequence). Germline trimming cut 6 bases from V and 3 bases from J; bases unmatched to any gene: 7. The CDR3 coding sequence is TGCGCCAGCAGACCCTCTAGCGGGTGCTACAATGAGCAGTTCTTC. Translation gives CASRPSSGCYNEQFF.

Ten or more counts support this clonotype. CDR3 in amino acids: CASSYGQGSYNEQFF. The CDR3 nucleotides are TGTGCCAGCAGCTACGGACAGGGATCCTACAATGAGCAGTTCTTC. The V gene is TRBV11-2, the J gene TRBJ2-1; 8 nucleotides match TRBD1. V lost 4 bases to trimming and J lost 1 base; unmatched junction nucleotides: 3. This CDR3 comprises 15 residues. Germline V gene data show CDR1 as SGHAT and CDR2 as FQNNGV. Filled out from reference TRBV11-2 and TRBJ2-1, the complete variable domain reads EAGVAQSPRYKIIEKRQSVAFWCNPISGHATLYWYQQILGQGPKLLIQFQNNGVVDDSQLPKDRFSAERLKGVDSTLKIQPAKLEDSAVYLCASSYGQGSYNEQFFGPGTRLTVL.

This clonotype was found a few times. This chain connects TRBV29-1 to TRBJ1-4; no definite D call. V dropped 7 bases and J dropped 2 bases, with 8 bases sitting between them. The CDR3 is 12 amino acids. The germline V gene has CDR1 SQVTM and CDR2 ANQGSEA. CDR3 in amino acids: CSASGTNEKLFF. The CDR3 coding sequence is TGCAGCGCTTCGGGTACTAATGAAAAACTGTTTTTT.

The V and J genes are TRBV12-3 or TRBV12-4 and TRBJ2-5; D is perhaps TRBD1 or TRBD2 (5 bases each). The CDR3 has 14 amino acids. Trimming took 2 bases from V and 7 from J, leaving 14 bases between them. The CDR3 DNA is TGTGCCAGCAGTTTAAGACGGGACGCGGGGACCCAGTACTTC. This gives the protein CASSLRRDAGTQYF.

This clonotype has only a few counts. The chain has TRBV5-1 and TRBJ2-5; D not resolved. The germline gives CDR1 SGHRS, CDR2 YFSETQ. Trimming shortened V by 0 bases and J by 5 bases, and 8 bases separated the two germline ends. This CDR3 is 13 amino acids long. Here the CDR3 reads CASSLVAGETQYF. Written as DNA, the CDR3 is TGCGCCAGCAGCTTGGTGGCCGGGGAGACCCAGTACTTC.

This chain links TRBV20-1 with TRBJ2-2; D call uncertain. V lost 0 bases, J lost 5 bases, and 13 bases lay in between. The CDR3 is 15 amino acids. Germline values: CDR1 DFQATT, CDR2 SNEGSKA (reference sequence). The CDR3 loop reads CSARDRNSNTGELFF. The CDR3 DNA follows: TGCAGTGCTAGAGATCGTAACAGCAATACCGGGGAGCTGTTTTTT.

This clonotype was observed a few times. This sequence joins TRBV5-1 and TRBJ2-5, with D uncertain. Trimming left V 0 bases short and J 2 bases short, with 5 bases between. Germline lookup yields CDR1 SGHRS and CDR2 YFSETQ. The CDR3 length is 13 residues. The CDR3, as DNA: TGCGCCAGCAGCTTGGCTCAACAAGAGACCCAGTACTTC. Protein product: CASSLAQQETQYF.

This clonotype was seen many times. The V gene is TRBV18, the J gene TRBJ1-6; 8 positions match TRBD1. Germline values: CDR1 KGHSH, CDR2 LQKENI. This CDR3 is 14 amino acids long. The junction had 2 bases not matched to a gene; V was cut back by 3 bases and J by 7 bases. The CDR3 DNA is TGTGCCAGCTCACCGGACAGGGTAAATTCACCCCTCCACTTT. It codes for CASSPDRVNSPLHF.

This clonotype was counted between two and nine times. The gene calls are TRBV2 and TRBJ2-3; a weak D match, TRBD1 (5 bases). Trimming cost V 4 bases and J 3 bases, with 11 bases left between them. Germline CDR1 reads SNHLY; CDR2 reads FYNNEI. CDR3 length: 14 residues. The DNA of the CDR3 is TGTGCCAGCAGTGTGGACACCAAAACAGATACGCAGTATTTT. Protein: CASSVDTKTDTQYF.

Only a few counts were recorded for this clonotype. The J gene is TRBJ2-2, the V gene TRBV7-2; TRBD2 aligns across 13 bases. The junction had 5 bases not matched to a gene; V was cut back by 0 bases and J by 7 bases. The CDR3 totals 17 residues. Per germline, CDR1 SGHTA and CDR2 FQGNSA. The CDR3 spells CASSLALAGGPGGELFF. The CDR3 coding sequence is TGTGCCAGCAGCTTAGCACTAGCGGGGGGGCCCGGCGGGGAGCTGTTTTTT.

This clonotype was recorded many times. Its ends do not fully match the called genes, so a read error is possible. The genes are TRBV9 and TRBJ2-5; the D gene is possibly TRBD2 (6 bases). Germline V CDR1 and CDR2: SGDLS, YYNGEE. The CDR3 loop spans 13 amino acids. Written as DNA, the CDR3 is TGCGCCAGCAGTGTGGGACTGCAAGAGACCCAGTACTTC. Residues: CASSVGLQETQYF.

This clonotype appeared many times. The chain links TRBV6-2 or TRBV6-3 to TRBJ2-7; TRBD1 aligns across 8 bases. Germline CDR1 is MNHEY and CDR2 is SVGEGT. The V segment lost 4 bases and the J segment 5 bases; nucleotides outside the gene matches: 7. This CDR3 comprises 14 residues. CDR3 DNA sequence: TGTGCCAGCAGTTTAGCGACAGGGGCGCACGAGCAGTACTTC. Protein: CASSLATGAHEQYF.

This clonotype was observed a handful of times. The chain recombines TRBV9 with TRBJ1-1; D call uncertain. From germline, CDR1 is SGDLS and CDR2 YYNGEE. This CDR3 is 13 amino acids long. Between the trimmed V and J ends, which lost 4 bases and 3 bases, there was a span of 10 bases. This CDR3 reads CASSSNLDTEAFF. The DNA of the CDR3 is TGTGCCAGCAGCTCTAACCTAGACACTGAAGCTTTCTTT.

This clonotype occurred a few times. The rearrangement joins TRBV12-3 or TRBV12-4 to TRBJ2-7; 8 bases agree with TRBD2. The trim removed 7 bases at V and 7 bases at J, leaving 15 bases unmatched. This CDR3 region has 15 residues. The CDR3, as DNA: TGTGCCAGCACTTTTGGCGGGGGGCTCGTCTGGGAGCAGTACTTC. Encoded protein: CASTFGGGLVWEQYF.

This clonotype has a handful of counts. V usage is TRBV11-2 and J usage is TRBJ2-2; D ambiguous. V lost 4 bases, J lost 1 base, and 7 bases lay in between. The CDR3 has 14 residues. CDR1 SGHAT and CDR2 FQNNGV come from the germline V gene. In DNA, the CDR3 is TGTGCCAGCAGCTCGCAGCGGAACACCGGGGAGCTGTTTTTT. It translates to CASSSQRNTGELFF. The full variable domain, with the rest looked up from reference TRBV11-2 and TRBJ2-2, is EAGVAQSPRYKIIEKRQSVAFWCNPISGHATLYWYQQILGQGPKLLIQFQNNGVVDDSQLPKDRFSAERLKGVDSTLKIQPAKLEDSAVYLCASSSQRNTGELFFGEGSRLTVL.

This clonotype was recorded many times. The gene calls are TRBV4-2 and TRBJ2-1; D remains ambiguous. Germline-derived CDR1 and CDR2 are LGHNA and YNFKEQ. The ends were cut back, 0 bases at V and 5 bases at J, with 5 bases in the middle. The CDR3 sequence is 13 residues long. The CDR3 DNA follows: TGTGCCAGCAGCCAAGATCAAAACAATGAGCAGTTCTTC. It is translated as CASSQDQNNEQFF.

The CDR3 spells CATSDAARGRASYNEQFF. The CDR3 DNA sequence: TGTGCCACCAGTGACGCCGCAAGGGGCAGGGCATCCTACAATGAGCAGTTCTTC. This chain uses TRBV24-1 with TRBJ2-1, with D possibly matching TRBD1 (5 bases). V was trimmed by 4 bases and J by 1 base, leaving 19 bases between them. The CDR3 covers 18 residues. Germline V gene sequence: CDR1 KGHDR, CDR2 SFDVKD.

The chain employs TRBV7-9 and TRBJ2-5; 10 nucleotides match TRBD1. This CDR3 has 17 amino acids. Looked up from germline, CDR1 is SEHNR and CDR2 is FQNEAQ (reference sequence). With 5 bases clipped from V and 5 bases from J, the junction kept 14 bases outside the gene matches. In nucleotides, the CDR3 is TGTGCCAGCAGCCGAAAACGGACAGGGGGAATTTCGGAGACCCAGTACTTC. This sequence encodes CASSRKRTGGISETQYF.

This clonotype was observed a handful of times. The chain is built from TRBV5-6 and TRBJ2-5; 10 nucleotides line up with TRBD2. Germline loops: CDR1 SGHDT, CDR2 YYEEEE. The CDR3 length is 14 residues. With 5 bases clipped from V and 2 bases from J, the junction kept 3 bases outside the gene matches. CDR3 sequence (DNA): TGTGCCAGCAGAAATAGCGGGGGGCAAGAGACCCAGTACTTC. Protein: CASRNSGGQETQYF. The full variable domain, in which reference TRBV5-6 and TRBJ2-5 provide the parts outside the CDR3, is DAGVTQSPTHLIKTRGQQVTLRCSPKSGHDTVSWYQQALGQGPQFIFQYYEEEERQRGNFPDRFSGHQFPNYSSELNVNALLLGDSALYLCASRNSGGQETQYFGPGTRLLVL.

This clonotype was detected many times. This chain connects TRBV14 to TRBJ2-5, with D possibly matching TRBD2 (6 bases). The germline V and J ends were trimmed by 2 bases and 3 bases, with 10 bases remaining between them. The CDR3 loop spans 14 amino acids. CDR1 is SGHDN and CDR2 is FVKESK in the germline V gene. For the CDR3, the DNA is TGTGCCAGCAGCCAATGGACGGGGGAAGAGACCCAGTACTTC. Its protein is CASSQWTGEETQYF.

The chain uses TRBV28 and TRBJ1-2; no reliable D call. Germline lookup yields CDR1 MDHEN and CDR2 SYDVKM. Trimming took off 4 bases at V and 8 bases at J, with 14 bases between the two ends. The CDR3 covers 13 residues. CDR3 sequence (DNA): TGTGCCAGCAGTTCCGGTCACCGCAGGGGCTACACCTTC. This sequence encodes CASSSGHRRGYTF.

The genes are TRBV20-1 and TRBJ2-1; 11 bases fit TRBD2. V was pared by 5 bases and J by 4 bases, with 16 bases of the junction left unmatched. The germline V gene encodes CDR1 DFQATT and CDR2 SNEGSKA (reference sequence). This CDR3 contains 18 residues. The CDR3 region has the DNA TGCAGTGCTCAACATCCCCTAGCGGGGGGCCCCCCTTACAATGAGCAGTTCTTC. The encoded protein is CSAQHPLAGGPPYNEQFF.

CDR3 sequence (DNA): TGCAGTGCTAGATCTGGGTCCTTCGACAATGAGCAGTTCTTC. This translates into CSARSGSFDNEQFF. This chain joins TRBV20-1 and TRBJ2-1; D remains unclear. V shed 2 bases and J shed 5 bases, with 13 bases lying between them. The V gene's germline CDR1 is DFQATT and CDR2 SNEGSKA (reference sequence). CDR3 length: 14 residues.

V is TRBV29-1 and J is TRBJ2-7; 10 bases align to TRBD1. Germline V gene sequence: CDR1 SQVTM, CDR2 ANQGSEA. The CDR3 has 13 amino acids. Trimming took 6 bases from V and 2 from J; bases not matched to a gene: 4. CDR3 sequence reads: CSVRTGGAYEQYF. CDR3 sequence (DNA): TGCAGCGTCCGGACAGGGGGGGCCTACGAGCAGTACTTC.

The table lists this clonotype with a few counts. V usage is TRBV4-2 and J usage is TRBJ2-1; D ambiguous. The CDR3 is 15 residues long. Trimming left V 0 bases short and J 2 bases short, with 8 bases between. Germline lookup yields CDR1 LGHNA and CDR2 YNFKEQ. The CDR3 loop reads CASSQDMGAYNEQFF. As DNA, the CDR3 is TGTGCCAGCAGCCAAGATATGGGTGCCTACAATGAGCAGTTCTTC.